The rows below give T cell receptor beta chains drawn from one sample of a study of metastatic and nonmetastatic thyroid tumors. MiXCR re-clonotyped the PCR reads for TCRdb. The repertoire holds 9,500 to 15,000 clones, with about 31% as singletons. Source material: tumor tissue. These receptors all stem from a female donor with papillary thyroid cancer or a benign thyroid nodule (not recorded which). Some clones in this sample may be carry-over from other donors' samples. The conserved cysteine and the conserved F or W are not part of the CDR3 here.

>TRBJ1-6|TRBV6-1
ASSFLQYNSPLH
>TRBJ2-7|TRBV25-1
ASSDKFREGVAYEQY
>TRBJ2-1|TRBV2
ASSAGGALYNEQF
>TRBJ1-1|TRBV6-1
ASRTAGQGMMNTEAF
>TRBJ2-3|TRBV28
ASSLGLVADTQY
>TRBJ2-2|TRBV5-1
ASTGLAGNTGELF
>TRBJ2-2|TRBV5-1
ASSLDWRFGELF
>TRBJ1-1|TRBV30
AWTRQGTRGTEAF
>TRBJ1-4|TRBV10-3
ASRGGGLEEKLF
>TRBJ1-6|TRBV10-3
AISEQGQGNSPLH
>TRBJ2-3|TRBV6-2/TRBV6-3
ASSYGRDSDTQY
>TRBJ1-3|TRBV3-1
ASSQAGRSGNTIY
>TRBJ1-6|TRBV5-1
ASSVNNSPLH
>TRBJ2-7|TRBV27
ASSDRDYEQY